Listed here is a single TCR beta chain. Its antigen is unknown. This specimen belongs to a study of beta chain features in type 1 diabetes. Study observations and caveats: Significant though moderate, a shortening of TCRB CDR3s appeared in all four CD4+ subsets of Type 1 diabetes patients.

The trim removed 6 bases at V and 4 bases at J, leaving 2 bases unmatched. This CDR3 spans 13 amino acids. The germline V gene encodes CDR1 SNHLY and CDR2 FYNNEI. The whole isolated RNA underwent reverse transcription, so sequencing captured expressed TCRB transcripts. Libraries were prepared by immunoSEQ multiplex PCR; TCRdb keeps only in-frame clonotypes and omits some of them. The repertoire consists of more than 550,000 clones, with about 14% occurring once and the leading ten covering less than 0.04%. The J gene is TRBJ1-5, the V gene TRBV2; 8 positions match TRBD1. Sequencing was performed on naive CD4+ T cells from blood. The TCR sequence derives from a man younger than 35 with type 1 diabetes. The CDR3 sequence: CASSRTGNQPQHF. DNA of the CDR3: TGTGCCAGCAGCCGGACAGGGAATCAGCCCCAGCATTTT.